What follows are 30 T cell receptor beta chains derived from one specimen sequenced in a study of blood T cell repertoires in COVID-19. Assay: immunoSEQ multiplex PCR; the TCRdb copy retains only in-frame clones and omits some. The repertoire has 190,000 or so clones, 90% of them found once; the top ten carry less than 0.7%. The sequenced material came from peripheral blood. These receptors were collected from a man aged 45-65 years with acute or convalescent COVID-19.

The genes are TRBV28 and TRBJ1-4, with D unclear. V lost 7 bases and J lost 7, with 13 bases in between. The CDR3 runs to 13 residues. CDR1 is MDHEN, CDR2 SYDVKM, per germline. Here the CDR3 DNA reads TGTGCCAGCAATTGGCAGGCGGGTGAAAAACTGTTTTTT. This translates into CASNWQAGEKLFF.

The chain is built from TRBV7-2 and TRBJ1-5, with D perhaps matching TRBD1 (6 bases). V lost 1 base and J 3 bases, leaving 10 bases between the germline ends. Germline-derived CDR1 and CDR2 are SGHTA and FQGNSA. The CDR3 covers 15 residues. The CDR3 region has the DNA TGTGCCAGCAGCTTAGGTACAGGGCTCAATCAGCCCCAGCATTTT. It codes for CASSLGTGLNQPQHF.

This rearrangement joins TRBV6-2 or TRBV6-3 to TRBJ2-7, with a possible D match to TRBD1 (5 bases). CDR3 length: 16 residues. V was pared by 2 bases and J by 7 bases, with 21 bases between. Germline V gene lookup returns CDR1 MNHEY and CDR2 SVGEGT. The CDR3 spells CASSYVRGGSLWEQYV. The DNA for the CDR3 is TGTGCCAGCAGTTACGTTAGGGGTGGATCGCTTTGGGAGCAGTACGTC.

The chain joins TRBV27 to TRBJ2-5; D is unclear. The CDR3 spans 11 residues. With 11 bases removed from V and 1 base from J, the gap between germline ends came to 8 bases. CDR1 MNHEY and CDR2 SMNVEV come from the germline V gene (reference sequence). The CDR3 here is CAAPGQETQYF. In nucleotides, the CDR3 is TGTGCCGCCCCGGGCCAAGAGACCCAGTACTTC.

The V and J genes are TRBV18 and TRBJ2-7, with 8 bases that match TRBD2. CDR1 is KGHSH and CDR2 is LQKENI in the germline V gene. V shed 2 bases, J shed 7 bases, and the junction held 10 bases outside the gene matches. The CDR3 covers 15 residues. CDR3 sequence reads: CASSPGSGRAEEQYF. Written as DNA, the CDR3 is TGTGCCAGCTCACCAGGGAGCGGGAGAGCGGAAGAGCAGTACTTC.

The J gene is TRBJ1-1, the V gene TRBV4-1, with D unclear. The CDR3 runs 15 residues. The V end lost 0 bases, the J end lost 0 bases, and 8 bases lay between the germline ends. The germline CDR1 and CDR2 sequences are MGHRA and YSYEKL. In DNA, the CDR3 is TGCGCCAGCAGCCAAGAGTCAGGCATGAACACTGAAGCTTTCTTT. Translation gives CASSQESGMNTEAFF.

The chain is built from TRBV10-3 and TRBJ2-2; weak D call: TRBD2 (5 bases). The germline gives CDR1 ENHRY, CDR2 SYGVKD. Trimming shortened V by 10 bases and J by 3 bases, and 18 bases separated the two germline ends. This CDR3 spans 15 amino acids. The CDR3, as DNA: TGTGCCACCACCCCGGTGGAACTAGACACCGGGGAGCTGTTTTTT. This translates into CATTPVELDTGELFF.

This clone showed up just once. The V gene is TRBV5-4, the J gene TRBJ2-5; TRBD2 agrees at 12 bases. V lost 4 bases, J lost 7 bases, and 11 bases stayed unmatched. Per germline, CDR1 SGHNT and CDR2 YYREEE (reference sequence). This CDR3 spans 16 amino acids. The CDR3 is CASSPQTSGGTRTQYF. CDR3 sequence (DNA): TGTGCCAGCAGCCCTCAGACTAGCGGGGGCACCCGGACCCAGTACTTC.

The CDR3 region has the DNA TGTGCCAGCAGCCCTGGGCAGGTATGGGGCACAGATACGCAGTATTTT. Protein: CASSPGQVWGTDTQYF. The chain links TRBV5-8 to TRBJ2-3, with D uncertain. Germline V gene data show CDR1 as SGHTS and CDR2 as YDEGEE. The CDR3 runs to 16 residues. Trimming removed 4 bases from V and 1 base from J, with 16 bases in between.

V gene TRBV19 combines with J gene TRBJ2-2; 9 bases match TRBD1. CDR3 length: 16 amino acids. Germline-derived CDR1 and CDR2 are LNHDA and SQIVND (reference sequence). V shed 6 bases, J shed 4 bases, and the junction held 9 bases outside the gene matches. CDR3 sequence reads: CASSNTGGSFTGELFF. In nucleotides, the CDR3 is TGTGCCAGTAGCAACACAGGGGGCAGTTTCACCGGGGAGCTGTTTTTT.

This clone was detected a few times. The chain couples TRBV21-1 to TRBJ2-7; the table's D call TRBD1 went unverified against the DNA. TRBV21-1 is described as a pseudogene. This CDR3 is 15 amino acids long. The CDR3 loop reads CASSKWDREHYEQYF. Here the CDR3 DNA reads TGTGCCAGCAGCAAATGGGACAGGGAACACTACGAGCAGTACTTC.

A word on this clone: The sample contains more than one DNA sequence encoding this CDR3. The chain combines TRBV27 with TRBJ1-3, with D unresolved. The CDR3 loop spans 13 amino acids. In germline, CDR1 is MNHEY, CDR2 SMNVEV (reference sequence). V gave up 8 bases and J gave up 4 bases, with 12 bases separating them. The chain's CDR3 is CASSLREGNTIYF. Here the CDR3 DNA reads TGTGCCAGCTCCTTGAGGGAAGGAAACACCATATATTTT.

The chain uses TRBV12-1 and TRBJ1-1; the table calls TRBD1, which could not be checked here. TRBV12-1 is annotated as a pseudogene. The length of the CDR3 is 13 residues. This CDR3 is CASNSDPNTEAFF. CDR3 DNA: TGTGCCAGCAATTCAGATCCGAACACTGAAGCTTTCTTT.

The V and J genes are TRBV5-1 and TRBJ2-5, with 8 bases fitting TRBD1. The CDR3 extends over 15 amino acids. Germline CDR1 SGHRS, CDR2 YFSETQ. The J segment lost 5 bases and the V segment lost 0 bases, leaving 6 bases of the junction unmatched. CDR3 bases: TGCGCCAGCAGCTTGGCCCCAGGGGGCTCGGAGACCCAGTACTTC. It encodes CASSLAPGGSETQYF.

CDR3 amino acids: CASQWSGTGGLGNTIYF. As DNA, the CDR3 is TGTGCCTCGCAGTGGTCCGGGACAGGGGGATTAGGAAACACCATATATTTT. V usage is TRBV10-3 and J usage is TRBJ1-3; 11 bases are shared with TRBD1. The CDR3 sequence is 17 residues long. V dropped 11 bases and J dropped 4; count of bases not matched to a gene: 16. Per the germline V gene, CDR1 is ENHRY and CDR2 is SYGVKD.

The V gene is TRBV7-7, the J gene TRBJ2-1, with D possibly TRBD2 on 7 matching bases. The germline CDR1 and CDR2 sequences are SSHAT and FNYEAQ (reference sequence). There are 15 residues in the CDR3. V was cut by 5 bases and J by 4 bases, with 15 bases left in between. CDR3 sequence: CASSRGASEYNEQFF. CDR3 sequence (DNA): TGTGCCAGCAGCCGGGGGGCCTCCGAATACAATGAGCAGTTCTTC.

The gene calls are TRBV5-1 and TRBJ2-3; maybe TRBD2 (6 bases). Germline V gives CDR1 SGHRS, CDR2 YFSETQ. The V and J ends lost 0 bases and 4 bases respectively, with 12 bases between them. This CDR3 has 15 residues. For the CDR3, the DNA is TGCGCCAGCAGCTTGGATAGCCCGGGGGCAGATACGCAGTATTTT. This codes for CASSLDSPGADTQYF.

This chain connects TRBV28 to TRBJ2-3; TRBD1 matches at 8 bases. The V and J ends lost 6 bases and 2 bases, in that order; junction bases with no gene match: 7. This CDR3 has 15 residues. CDR1 MDHEN and CDR2 SYDVKM come from the germline V gene. Here the CDR3 reads CASSPQGGFTDTQYF. DNA for the CDR3: TGTGCCAGCAGCCCACAGGGGGGCTTCACAGATACGCAGTATTTT.

V is TRBV2 and J is TRBJ2-3, with 10 bases identical to TRBD2. CDR1 SNHLY and CDR2 FYNNEI come from the germline V gene. The CDR3 length is 15 residues. V lost 5 bases, J lost 4 bases, and 6 bases stayed unmatched. Here the CDR3 reads CASSPSGSAADTQYF. In DNA, the CDR3 is TGTGCCAGCAGTCCTAGCGGGAGCGCTGCAGATACGCAGTATTTT.

The V gene is TRBV18, the J gene TRBJ2-1, with 10 bases fitting TRBD2. CDR3 length: 17 residues. The J segment lost 10 bases and the V segment lost 3 bases, leaving 15 bases of the junction unmatched. The germline gives CDR1 KGHSH, CDR2 LQKENI. The CDR3 DNA reads as TGTGCCAGCTCACCCCAGACCCATAGCGGGGGGTTGATAGAGCAGTTCTTC. This encodes CASSPQTHSGGLIEQFF.

This rearrangement joins TRBV6-2 or TRBV6-3 to TRBJ2-7; the match to TRBD1 covers 9 bases. Germline CDR1 is MNHEY and CDR2 is SVGEGT. V dropped 4 bases and J dropped 2; count of bases not matched to a gene: 6. The CDR3 loop spans 15 amino acids. Here the CDR3 DNA reads TGTGCCAGCAGTTTCTTACAGGGGGCCGCCTACGAGCAGTACGTC. Translated, it gives CASSFLQGAAYEQYV.

The CDR3 sequence: CASSLGQGPFSNQPQHF. The CDR3 nucleotides are TGTGCCAGCAGCTTAGGTCAGGGCCCTTTCAGCAATCAGCCCCAGCATTTT. The rearrangement links TRBV7-2 to TRBJ1-5, with D maybe TRBD1 (5 bases). Germline CDR1 is SGHTA and CDR2 is FQGNSA. The CDR3 covers 17 residues. V lost 1 base, J lost 1 base, and 14 bases lay in between.

CDR3 in amino acids: CASSNTVLAGGTQYF. As DNA, the CDR3 is TGTGCCAGCAGCAATACGGTCCTAGCAGGAGGGACCCAGTACTTC. V and J are TRBV7-8 and TRBJ2-5, with a tentative D call TRBD2 (5 bases). This CDR3 spans 15 amino acids. The V end lost 5 bases, the J end lost 7 bases, and 20 bases lay between the germline ends. CDR1 SGHVS and CDR2 FQNEAQ come from the germline V gene.

The chain employs TRBV7-9 and TRBJ1-5; D gene ambiguous. The V end was cut by 4 bases, the J end by 5 bases, with 9 bases between. The CDR3 sequence is 13 residues long. Germline CDR1 SEHNR, CDR2 FQNEAQ (reference sequence). The CDR3 region has the DNA TGTGCCAGCAGCTCCCAGTTCGATCAGCCCCAGCATTTT. This codes for CASSSQFDQPQHF.

The V call is TRBV28, the J call TRBJ2-7; D may be TRBD2 (5 bases). V shed 2 bases and J shed 7 bases, with 18 bases lying between them. CDR3 size: 15 residues. Per the germline V gene, CDR1 is MDHEN and CDR2 is SYDVKM. CDR3 protein: CASSLDLAGTGEQYV. For the CDR3, the DNA is TGTGCCAGCAGTTTAGATTTGGCGGGCACGGGGGAGCAGTACGTC.

The chain employs TRBV2 and TRBJ2-7, with TRBD2 identical over 12 bases. Germline lookup yields CDR1 SNHLY and CDR2 FYNNEI. This CDR3 has 14 residues. With V trimmed by 4 bases and J by 6 bases, 4 bases remained unmatched. The CDR3 nucleotides read TGTGCCAGCAGTGGACTAGCGGGGGCGTTCGAGCAGTACTTC. This translates into CASSGLAGAFEQYF.

The chain recombines TRBV4-3 with TRBJ1-4, with D uncertain. Trimming shortened V by 0 bases and J by 8 bases, and 10 bases separated the two germline ends. This CDR3 has 14 residues. Germline CDR1 and CDR2: LGHNA and YSLEER. The CDR3 DNA reads as TGCGCCAGCAGCCAAGATTCGGGGTGGGAAAAACTGTTTTTT. Translated: CASSQDSGWEKLFF.

The chain joins TRBV7-9 to TRBJ1-2; TRBD1 agrees at 7 bases. The CDR3 totals 13 residues. Germline trimming cut 8 bases from V and 8 bases from J; bases unmatched to any gene: 11. The germline CDR1 and CDR2 sequences are SEHNR and FQNEAQ (reference sequence). The CDR3 DNA is TGTGCCAGCGGTTCGCGAAACAGGGGAGGCTACACCTTC. It encodes CASGSRNRGGYTF.

Only one count was recorded for this clone. V gene TRBV3-1 (or the pseudogene TRBV3-2) combines with J gene TRBJ2-5; tentatively, D is TRBD1 (6 bases). The CDR3 is 16 amino acids. V was shortened by 4 bases and J by 2 bases, with 17 bases between the two germline ends. CDR1 and CDR2 from the germline V gene are LGHDT and YNNKEL (reference sequence). The CDR3, as DNA: TGTGCCAGCAGCCCTACGCAGGGGATCGGGCAAGAGACCCAGTACTTC. It codes for CASSPTQGIGQETQYF.

The chain carries TRBV15 and TRBJ1-1; 8 bases align to TRBD1. CDR1 and CDR2 from the germline V gene are LNHNV and YYDKDF (reference sequence). J gave up 2 bases and V 7 bases, and 6 bases lay outside the gene matches. This CDR3 contains 14 residues. CDR3 residues: CATTGGQGNTEAFF. The CDR3 DNA sequence: TGTGCCACCACCGGAGGACAGGGTAACACTGAAGCTTTCTTT.